This TCR beta chain was documented in a study of T cells in Graves' hyperthyroidism and ophthalmopathy. Concerning this clonotype itself: At one of its ends the junction is not consistent with the germline gene, which may arise from a read error.

Using RNA transcripts as the source, TCR beta CDR3 regions were amplified. The TCR CDR3 first-round RT-PCR relied on the HTBI primer set. TCRdb independently ran MiXCR on the multiplex PCR reads; one entry per CDR3 protein. The table lists about 560,000 distinct CDR3 sequences, around 15% of them singletons. Germline values: CDR1 MDHEN, CDR2 SYDVKM. The CDR3 is made up of 13 amino acids. This TCR was sampled from a young woman with Graves' hyperthyroidism. This chain joins TRBV28 and TRBJ2-5, with D perhaps matching TRBD2 (5 bases). Sequencing used blood. In DNA, the CDR3 is TGTGCCAGCAGTTTTAGGAGGAGAGAGACCCAGTGCTTC. Residues: CASSFRRRETQCF.